The rows below give T cell receptor beta chains drawn from one sample of a study of OX40 agonist ivuxolimab in advanced cancers. The table came from immunoSEQ multiplex PCR; TCRdb's copy has only in-frame clones and leaves some out. The repertoire consists of about 99,000 clones, with roughly 95% occurring once and the leading ten covering roughly 2%. The material was CD4+ or CD8+ T cells sorted from blood, obtained in a trial of the OX40 agonist ivuxolimab. The receptors were gathered from an adult with an advanced solid tumor such as melanoma, head and neck, liver or kidney cancer. Both conserved end residues are part of each CDR3. A D gene is named only where the DNA matches it firmly. Clone sizes are given selectively: once, few, many, or a class where the clone is expanded.

D gene | J gene | CDR3 length | V gene | clone size | CDR3 protein | CDR3 DNA
. | TRBJ1-1 | 18 | TRBV1 | . | CTSSQLIRAPDSNTEAFF | TGCACCAGCAGCCAACTCATCCGGGCACCAGACTCGAACACTGAAGCTTTCTTT
. | TRBJ1-1 | 17 | TRBV7-9 | few | CASSLRGHAVANTEAFF | TGTGCCAGCAGCTTAAGGGGACACGCCGTCGCGAACACTGAAGCTTTCTTT
. | TRBJ2-1 | 17 | TRBV4-3 | . | CASSQEEATQSGNEQFF | TGCGCCAGCAGCCAAGAAGAGGCTACTCAGTCCGGCAATGAGCAGTTCTTC
. | TRBJ2-3 | 13 | TRBV6-6 | . | CASSYEGVDTQYF | TGTGCCAGCAGTTACGAGGGGGTAGATACGCAGTATTTT
. | TRBJ2-2 | 14 | TRBV28 | . | CASSLSENTGELFF | TGTGCCAGCAGTTTGTCAGAGAACACCGGGGAGCTGTTTTTT
TRBD1 | TRBJ2-2 | 16 | TRBV27 | . | CAKRPINGQVPGELFF | TGTGCCAAAAGACCAATCAACGGACAGGTCCCCGGGGAGCTGTTTTTT
. | TRBJ1-3 | 15 | TRBV6-5 | . | CASSYLGRGGNTIYF | TGTGCCAGCAGTTACCTCGGGAGGGGGGGAAACACCATATATTTT
TRBD1 | TRBJ2-5 | 16 | TRBV9 | . | CASSAQQTGGTETQYF | TGTGCCAGCAGCGCACAACAGACAGGGGGCACGGAGACCCAGTACTTC
TRBD1 | TRBJ1-2 | 12 | TRBV9 | . | CASGDRANGYTF | TGTGCCAGCGGGGACAGGGCAAATGGCTACACCTTC
. | TRBJ1-2 | 16 | TRBV30 | . | CAWSVGNRPGRYGYTF | TGTGCCTGGAGTGTAGGCAATCGCCCCGGAAGGTATGGCTACACCTTC
. | TRBJ1-1 | 13 | TRBV7-3 | . | CASSLAMNTEAFF | TGTGCCAGCAGCTTAGCCATGAACACTGAAGCTTTCTTT
TRBD2 | TRBJ2-1 | 15 | TRBV4-2 | . | CASSQGELASNEQFF | TGTGCCAGCAGCCAAGGGGAACTAGCGAGCAATGAGCAGTTCTTC
. | TRBJ2-5 | 12 | TRBV7-9 | . | CASETLQETQYF | TGTGCCAGCGAAACGTTGCAAGAGACCCAGTACTTC
. | TRBJ1-2 | 13 | TRBV7-3 | . | CASSFEGSYGYTF | TGTGCCAGCAGCTTCGAAGGGAGTTATGGCTACACCTTC
TRBD1 | TRBJ1-1 | 13 | TRBV7-9 | . | CASTNQGGTEAFF | TGTGCCAGCACTAATCAGGGGGGCACTGAAGCTTTCTTT
TRBD1 | TRBJ2-5 | 16 | TRBV19 | once | CASDEGQGEHQETQYF | TGTGCCAGCGACGAAGGACAGGGGGAACACCAAGAGACCCAGTACTTC
. | TRBJ2-1 | 14 | TRBV6-1 | . | CASSEAGRDGEQFF | TGTGCCAGCAGTGAAGCGGGAAGGGATGGTGAGCAGTTCTTC
. | TRBJ2-2 | 14 | TRBV4-1 | . | CASSPKGDTGELFF | TGCGCCAGCAGCCCCAAGGGAGATACCGGGGAGCTGTTTTTT
. | TRBJ2-1 | 14 | TRBV19 | . | CASSLTTLGNEQFF | TGTGCCAGTAGTCTTACGACTCTGGGCAATGAGCAGTTCTTC
. | TRBJ2-3 | 11 | TRBV27 | . | CASSLGDTQYF | TGTGCCAGCAGCCTTGGGGATACGCAGTATTTT
. | TRBJ1-2 | 15 | TRBV25-1 | . | CASSDLDSAAYGYTF | TGTGCCAGCAGTGACCTCGACTCGGCAGCCTATGGCTACACCTTC
. | TRBJ2-1 | 13 | TRBV6-5 | . | CASKADSYNEQFF | TGTGCCAGCAAGGCAGACTCTTACAATGAGCAGTTCTTC
. | TRBJ2-2 | 17 | TRBV11-3 | . | CASSLTGQLNRVGELFF | TGTGCCAGCAGCTTGACTGGACAGCTTAACCGGGTCGGGGAGCTGTTTTTT
TRBD2 | TRBJ2-3 | 15 | TRBV10-1 | . | CASSGIREPGLAQYF | TGCGCCAGCAGCGGCATTCGAGAACCGGGACTAGCGCAGTATTTT
TRBD2 | TRBJ2-7 | 15 | TRBV4-3 | . | CASSQGIAGALEQYF | TGCGCCAGCAGCCAAGGGATAGCGGGGGCCTTGGAGCAGTACTTC
. | TRBJ2-7 | 11 | TRBV2 | . | CATRKGYEQYF | TGTGCCACCAGGAAAGGATACGAGCAGTACTTC
. | TRBJ2-7 | 15 | TRBV4-1 | . | CASSQDGGSPYEQYF | TGCGCCAGCAGCCAAGATGGGGGCAGCCCCTACGAGCAGTACTTC
. | TRBJ1-2 | 15 | TRBV27 | . | CASSSSQVNLAGYTF | TGTGCCAGCAGTTCCTCACAGGTAAACCTAGCTGGCTACACCTTC
. | TRBJ1-2 | 14 | TRBV10-3 | once | CAISESSAGYGYTF | TGTGCCATCAGTGAGTCGAGTGCGGGCTATGGCTACACCTTC
. | TRBJ2-3 | 15 | TRBV7-7 | . | CASSLNTESTDTQYF | TGTGCCAGCAGCTTAAATACAGAGAGCACAGATACGCAGTATTTT
TRBD2 | TRBJ2-3 | 15 | TRBV6-5 | . | CASSPLAGQPDTQYF | TGTGCCAGCAGTCCTCTAGCGGGACAGCCAGATACGCAGTATTTT
TRBD1 | TRBJ2-6 | 17 | TRBV27 | . | CASSVRDSYAGANVLTF | TGTGCCAGCAGTGTCCGGGACAGTTATGCTGGGGCCAACGTCCTGACTTTC
TRBD1 | TRBJ2-7 | 16 | TRBV5-6 | . | CASSLGDRGASYEQYF | TGTGCCAGCAGCTTGGGGGACAGGGGGGCCTCCTACGAGCAGTACTTC
. | TRBJ2-7 | 12 | TRBV5-6 | once | CASSRPSYEQYF | TGTGCCAGCAGCCGACCCTCCTACGAGCAGTACTTC
TRBD1 | TRBJ2-1 | 14 | TRBV7-7 | . | CASSEGTGNNEQFF | TGTGCCAGCAGCGAAGGGACAGGTAACAATGAGCAGTTCTTC